The sequence of this T cell receptor beta chain was determined in a study of HIV-infected patients and healthy controls. Findings and caveats of the study: The study did not determine the donors' HLA types. CMV-associated CDR3s mostly grew nonsignificantly during therapy, while HIV-associated CDR3s declined significantly.

No cell fractionation was done, so the repertoire covers all unsorted peripheral blood T cells. Peripheral blood, 2 to 2.5 ml, was drawn for RNA extraction. The CDR3 length is 14 residues. Germline lookup yields CDR1 SGHNT and CDR2 YENEEA. The V end was cut by 2 bases, the J end by 0 bases, with 8 bases between. This clonotype occurred a few times. The target antigen is unknown. Reverse transcription used about 500 ng RNA and constant-region primers for alpha and beta. Alpha and beta chain libraries were made separately by chain-specific third strand synthesis with multiplexing indices. All rearrangements within a chain used one primer pair; cDNA molecules carried barcodes. TCRdb passed the 5' RACE reads through MiXCR, listing each CDR3 protein once. The data hold 17,000 or so distinct CDR3 sequences, with around 5% observed a single time.

The chain couples TRBV11-3 to TRBJ2-7, with D uncertain. The sequence came from an adult in good health. Sequencing was performed on blood. The CDR3 spells CASSLSPSSYEQYF. CDR3 coding DNA: TGTGCCAGCAGCTTATCACCGAGCTCCTACGAGCAGTACTTC.